The clone carrying this T cell receptor (beta chain) has a handful of counts. Its antigen remains unknown. TCRdb itself ran the 5' RACE reads through MiXCR, one entry per CDR3 protein. The sample carries 500,000 or so distinct CDR3 sequences, roughly an eighth recorded once. V gave up 5 bases and J gave up 4 bases; unmatched junction bases: 8. The CDR3 length is 13 residues. The V gene's germline CDR1 is DFQATT and CDR2 SNEGSKA (reference sequence). The data stem from a study of identical twins. The study, taken as a whole, reports: While abundant cord blood beta clonotypes carried fewer insertions, memory repertoires showed no such pattern.

The data also belong to a second study, concerning yellow fever vaccine responses in identical twins.

This sequence originates from a woman under 30 in good health. The V and J genes are TRBV20-1 and TRBJ2-7; 7 bases map to TRBD2. Sequencing input: CD4+ T cells sorted from blood. CDR3 protein: CSAPGRETYEQYF. CDR3 in DNA: TGCAGTGCTCCCGGGCGGGAGACGTACGAGCAGTACTTC.